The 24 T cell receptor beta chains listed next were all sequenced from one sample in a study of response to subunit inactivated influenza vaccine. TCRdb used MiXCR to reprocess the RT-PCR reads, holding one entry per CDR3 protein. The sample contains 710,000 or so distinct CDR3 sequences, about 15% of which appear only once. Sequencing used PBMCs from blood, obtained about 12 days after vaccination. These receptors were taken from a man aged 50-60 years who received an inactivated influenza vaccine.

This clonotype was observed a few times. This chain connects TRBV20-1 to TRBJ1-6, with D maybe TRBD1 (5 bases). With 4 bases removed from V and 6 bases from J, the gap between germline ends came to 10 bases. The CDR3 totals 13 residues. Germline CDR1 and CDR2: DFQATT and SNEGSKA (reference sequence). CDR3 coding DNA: TGCAGTGCTATTGATGGGGGTAATTCACCCCTCCACTTT. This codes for CSAIDGGNSPLHF.

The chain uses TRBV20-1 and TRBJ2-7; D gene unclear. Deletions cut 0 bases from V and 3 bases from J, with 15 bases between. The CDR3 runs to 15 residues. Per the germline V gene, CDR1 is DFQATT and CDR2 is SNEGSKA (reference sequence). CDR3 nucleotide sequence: TGCAGTGCTAGAGATCTAAGTGGGATCTACTACGAGCAGTACTTC. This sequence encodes CSARDLSGIYYEQYF.

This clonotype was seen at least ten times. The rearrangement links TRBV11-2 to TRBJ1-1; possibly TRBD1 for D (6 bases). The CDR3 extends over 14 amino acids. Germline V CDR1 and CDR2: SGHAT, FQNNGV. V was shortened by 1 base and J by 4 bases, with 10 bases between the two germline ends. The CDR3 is CASSLGQGSTEAFF. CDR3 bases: TGTGCCAGCAGCTTAGGCCAGGGGAGCACTGAAGCTTTCTTT.

This chain's CDR3 is CASSLQGAPGYTF. The CDR3 DNA is TGTGCCAGCAGCTTACAGGGAGCTCCGGGCTACACCTTC. The chain uses TRBV7-9 and TRBJ1-2, with D tentatively TRBD1 (5 bases). Looked up from germline, CDR1 is SEHNR and CDR2 is FQNEAQ (reference sequence). V was clipped by 2 bases and J by 8 bases, with 12 bases between them. The CDR3 loop spans 13 amino acids.

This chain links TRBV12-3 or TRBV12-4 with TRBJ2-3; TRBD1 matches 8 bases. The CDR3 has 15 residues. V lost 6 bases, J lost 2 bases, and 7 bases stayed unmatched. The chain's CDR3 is CASRSTGANTDTQYF. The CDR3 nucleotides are TGTGCCAGCAGGTCGACAGGGGCGAACACAGATACGCAGTATTTT.

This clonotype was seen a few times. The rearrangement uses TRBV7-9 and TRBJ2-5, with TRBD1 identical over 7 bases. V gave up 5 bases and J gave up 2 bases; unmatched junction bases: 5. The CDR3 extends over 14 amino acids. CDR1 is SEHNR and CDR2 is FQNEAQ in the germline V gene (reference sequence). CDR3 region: CASSKTGAQETQYF. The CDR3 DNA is TGTGCCAGCAGCAAAACAGGGGCGCAAGAGACCCAGTACTTC.

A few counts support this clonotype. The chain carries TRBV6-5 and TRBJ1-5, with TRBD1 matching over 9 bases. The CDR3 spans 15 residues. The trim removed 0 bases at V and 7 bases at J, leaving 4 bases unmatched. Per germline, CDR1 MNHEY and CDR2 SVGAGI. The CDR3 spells CASSYSRTGDQPQHF. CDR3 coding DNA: TGTGCCAGCAGTTACTCCAGGACAGGGGACCAGCCCCAGCATTTT.

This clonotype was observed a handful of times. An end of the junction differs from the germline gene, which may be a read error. Here the CDR3 DNA reads TGTGCCAGCAGTCTGACTAGCGGTAACTACATTGAGCAGTTCTTC. This sequence encodes CASSLTSGNYIEQFF. This chain joins TRBV6-5 and TRBJ2-1; 9 bases line up with TRBD2. Germline V gene lookup returns CDR1 MNHEY and CDR2 SVGAGI. CDR3 length equals 15 residues.

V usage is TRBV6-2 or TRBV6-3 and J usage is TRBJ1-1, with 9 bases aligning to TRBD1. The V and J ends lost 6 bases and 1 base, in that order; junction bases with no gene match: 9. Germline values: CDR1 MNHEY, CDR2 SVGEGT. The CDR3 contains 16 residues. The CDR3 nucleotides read TGTGCCAGCAGCCCCATCCGGGACAGGGCGAACACTGAAGCTTTCTTT. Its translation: CASSPIRDRANTEAFF.

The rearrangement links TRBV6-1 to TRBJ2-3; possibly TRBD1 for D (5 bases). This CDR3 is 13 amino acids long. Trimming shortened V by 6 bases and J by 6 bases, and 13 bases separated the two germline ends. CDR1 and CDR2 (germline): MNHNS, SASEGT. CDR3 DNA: TGTGCCAGCAGGAAGGCAGGGCGGGATACGCAGTATTTT. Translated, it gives CASRKAGRDTQYF.

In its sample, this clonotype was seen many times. Written as DNA, the CDR3 is TGTGCCACCAGCAGAGATATGAGGGTGGGCGAAAAACTGTTTTTT. Translating gives CATSRDMRVGEKLFF. The genes are TRBV15 and TRBJ1-4; no definite D call. Germline V gene data show CDR1 as LNHNV and CDR2 as YYDKDF (reference sequence). V was clipped by 0 bases and J by 8 bases, with 13 bases between them. The CDR3 is 15 residues long.

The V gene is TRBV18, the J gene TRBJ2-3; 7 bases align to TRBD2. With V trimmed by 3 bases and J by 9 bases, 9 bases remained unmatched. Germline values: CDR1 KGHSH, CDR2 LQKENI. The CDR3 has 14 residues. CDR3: CASSPVGGGKTQYF. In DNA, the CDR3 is TGTGCCAGCTCACCCGTTGGGGGGGGAAAGACGCAGTATTTT.

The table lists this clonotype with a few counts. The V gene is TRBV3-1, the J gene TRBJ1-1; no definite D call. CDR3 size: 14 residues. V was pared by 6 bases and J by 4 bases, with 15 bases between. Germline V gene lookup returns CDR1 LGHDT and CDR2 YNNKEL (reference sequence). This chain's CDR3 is CASSPGPLGTEAFF. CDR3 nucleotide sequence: TGTGCCAGCAGTCCGGGCCCCCTGGGCACTGAAGCTTTCTTT.

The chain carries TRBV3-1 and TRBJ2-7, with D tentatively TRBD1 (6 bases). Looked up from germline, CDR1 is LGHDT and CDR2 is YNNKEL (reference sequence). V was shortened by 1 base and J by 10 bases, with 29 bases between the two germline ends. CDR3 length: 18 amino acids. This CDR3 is CASSQGVYPGQSYISQYF. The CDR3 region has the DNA TGTGCCAGCAGCCAAGGAGTGTATCCGGGACAATCCTATATTTCCCAGTACTTC.

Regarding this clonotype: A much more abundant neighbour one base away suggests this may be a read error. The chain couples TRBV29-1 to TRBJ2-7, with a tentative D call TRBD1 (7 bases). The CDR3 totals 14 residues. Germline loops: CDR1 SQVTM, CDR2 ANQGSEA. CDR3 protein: CIVVIGGAGSEQYF. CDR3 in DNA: TGCATCGTTGTGATAGGGGGCGCGGGGTCCGAGCAGTACTTC.

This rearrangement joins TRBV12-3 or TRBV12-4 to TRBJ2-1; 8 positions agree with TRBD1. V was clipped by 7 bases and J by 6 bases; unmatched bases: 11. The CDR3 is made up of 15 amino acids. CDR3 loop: CASNQQGQGSNEQFF. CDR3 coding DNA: TGTGCCAGCAACCAGCAAGGACAGGGTAGCAATGAGCAGTTCTTC.

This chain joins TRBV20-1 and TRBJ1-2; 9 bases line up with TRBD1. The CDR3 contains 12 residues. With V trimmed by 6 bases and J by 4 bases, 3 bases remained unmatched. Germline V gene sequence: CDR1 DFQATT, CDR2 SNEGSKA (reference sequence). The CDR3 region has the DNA TGCAGTGCCGAGGGACAGGGCTATGGCTACACCTTC. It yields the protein CSAEGQGYGYTF.

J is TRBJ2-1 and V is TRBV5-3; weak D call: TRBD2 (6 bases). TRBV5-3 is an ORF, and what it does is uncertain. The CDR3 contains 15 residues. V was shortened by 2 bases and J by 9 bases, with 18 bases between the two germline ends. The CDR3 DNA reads TGTGCCAGAAGCTTACTCACGCGGGATTTTTGTGAGCAGTTCTTC. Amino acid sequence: CARSLLTRDFCEQFF.

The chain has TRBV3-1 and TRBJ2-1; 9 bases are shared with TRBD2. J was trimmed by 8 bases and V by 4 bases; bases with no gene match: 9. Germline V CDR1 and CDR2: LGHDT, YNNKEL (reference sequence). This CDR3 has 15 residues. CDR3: CASSPSSGIRDEQFF. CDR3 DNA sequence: TGTGCCAGCAGCCCCTCTAGCGGGATTAGGGATGAGCAGTTCTTC.

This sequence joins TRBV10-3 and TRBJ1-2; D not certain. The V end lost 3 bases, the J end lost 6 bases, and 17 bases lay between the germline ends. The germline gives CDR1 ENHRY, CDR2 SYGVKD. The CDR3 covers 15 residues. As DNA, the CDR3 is TGTGCCATCAGTGATACCGGGAACCTCGGAAATGGCTACACCTTC. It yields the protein CAISDTGNLGNGYTF.

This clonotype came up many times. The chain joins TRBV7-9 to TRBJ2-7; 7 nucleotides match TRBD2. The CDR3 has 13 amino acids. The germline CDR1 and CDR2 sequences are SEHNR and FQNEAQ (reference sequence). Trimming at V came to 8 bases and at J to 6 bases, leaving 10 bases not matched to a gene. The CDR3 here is CASVFGGGSEQYF. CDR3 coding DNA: TGTGCCAGCGTTTTTGGTGGCGGGAGCGAGCAGTACTTC.

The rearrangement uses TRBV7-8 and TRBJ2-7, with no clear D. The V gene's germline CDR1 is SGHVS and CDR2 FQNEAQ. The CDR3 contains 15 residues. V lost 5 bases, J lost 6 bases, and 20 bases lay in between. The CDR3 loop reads CASSPKTRTIGEQYF. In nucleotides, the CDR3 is TGTGCCAGCAGCCCAAAGACAAGGACGATCGGCGAGCAGTACTTC.

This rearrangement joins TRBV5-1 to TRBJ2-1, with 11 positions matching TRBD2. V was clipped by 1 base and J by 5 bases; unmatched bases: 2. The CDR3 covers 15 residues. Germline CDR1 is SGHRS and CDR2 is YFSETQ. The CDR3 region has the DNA TGCGCCAGCAGCTTGAAACTAGCGGGGGACAATGAGCAGTTCTTC. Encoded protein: CASSLKLAGDNEQFF.

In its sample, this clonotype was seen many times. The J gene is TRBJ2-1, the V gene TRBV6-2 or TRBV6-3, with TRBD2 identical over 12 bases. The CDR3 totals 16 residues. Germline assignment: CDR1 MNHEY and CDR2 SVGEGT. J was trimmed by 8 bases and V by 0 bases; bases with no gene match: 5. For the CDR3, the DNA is TGTGCCAGCAGTTACTCCGGACTAGCGGGATGGGATGAGCAGTTCTTC. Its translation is CASSYSGLAGWDEQFF.